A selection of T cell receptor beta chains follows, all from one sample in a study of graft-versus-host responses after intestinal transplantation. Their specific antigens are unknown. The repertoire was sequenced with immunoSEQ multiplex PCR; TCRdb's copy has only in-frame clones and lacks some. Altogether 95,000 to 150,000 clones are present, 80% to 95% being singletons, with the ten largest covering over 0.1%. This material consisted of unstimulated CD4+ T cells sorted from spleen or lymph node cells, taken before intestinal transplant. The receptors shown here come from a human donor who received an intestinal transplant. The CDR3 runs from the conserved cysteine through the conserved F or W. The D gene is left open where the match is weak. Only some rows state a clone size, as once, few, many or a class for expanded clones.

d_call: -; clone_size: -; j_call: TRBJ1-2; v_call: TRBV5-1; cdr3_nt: TGCGCCAGCAGCTTGGTCCCAGATCCCTATGGCTACACCTTC; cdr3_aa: CASSLVPDPYGYTF
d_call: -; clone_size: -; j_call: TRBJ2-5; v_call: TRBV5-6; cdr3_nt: TGTGCCAGCAGCACTGCCCCGGAACAAGAGACCCAGTACTTC; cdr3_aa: CASSTAPEQETQYF
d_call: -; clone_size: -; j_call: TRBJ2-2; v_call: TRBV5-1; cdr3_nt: TGCGCCAGCAGCTTGTCGGTATCCCGGGAGCTGTTTTTT; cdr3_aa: CASSLSVSRELFF
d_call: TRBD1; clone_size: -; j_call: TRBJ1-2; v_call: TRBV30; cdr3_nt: TGTGCCTGGACTAGGGGACAGAACTATGGCTACACCTTC; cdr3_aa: CAWTRGQNYGYTF
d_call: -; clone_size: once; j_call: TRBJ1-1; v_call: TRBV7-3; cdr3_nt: TGTGCCAGCAGCCCCCTGACAGTATTGAACACTGAAGCTTTCTTT; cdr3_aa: CASSPLTVLNTEAFF
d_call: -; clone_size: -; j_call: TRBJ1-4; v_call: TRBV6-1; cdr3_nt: TGTGCCAGCAGGGAAGACAGTAATGAAAAACTGTTTTTT; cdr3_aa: CASREDSNEKLFF
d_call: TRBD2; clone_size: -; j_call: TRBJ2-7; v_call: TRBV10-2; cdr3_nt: TGCGCCAGCAGTGAGGCAACAAGCGGGAGGAGCGAGCAGTACTTC; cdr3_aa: CASSEATSGRSEQYF
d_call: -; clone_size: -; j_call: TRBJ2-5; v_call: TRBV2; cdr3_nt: TGTGCCAGCAGTGAAGCGCATCGAGAGACCCAGTACTTC; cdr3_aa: CASSEAHRETQYF
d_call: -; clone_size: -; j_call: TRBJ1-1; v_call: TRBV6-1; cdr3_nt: TGTGCCAGCAGTTATTCATCCCGCACTGAAGCTTTCTTT; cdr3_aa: CASSYSSRTEAFF
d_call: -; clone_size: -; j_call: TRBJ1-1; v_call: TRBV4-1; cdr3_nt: TGCGCCAGCAGCCAAGTTTTCGTGTTGGGGTGGACTGAAGCTTTCTTT; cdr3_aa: CASSQVFVLGWTEAFF